What follows are 23 T cell receptor beta chains derived from one specimen sequenced in a study of shared clonotypes between healthy human individuals. Some clones are missing from TCRdb's copy, which holds only in-frame ones; the method was immunoSEQ multiplex PCR. The data contain approximately 2.1 million clones, just over 90% of them singletons. The material sequenced was naive CD4+ T cells from PBMCs. Documented subset: CD45RA+ positively selected. Receptors originate from a man aged 18 to 30 in good health. Some clones in this sample may be carry-over from other donors' samples.

This chain connects TRBV7-9 to TRBJ2-3; D perhaps matches TRBD1 (6 bases). From germline, CDR1 is SEHNR and CDR2 FQNEAQ (reference sequence). The CDR3 runs 17 residues. The V and J ends lost 5 bases and 0 bases respectively, with 18 bases between them. The CDR3, as DNA: TGTGCCAGCAGCCGAGGCTCCGGACAGATAAGCACAGATACGCAGTATTTT. This encodes CASSRGSGQISTDTQYF.

The chain couples TRBV19 to TRBJ2-7; TRBD2 matches 12 bases. The V segment lost 8 bases and the J segment 2 bases; nucleotides outside the gene matches: 1. The CDR3 spans 13 residues. From germline, CDR1 is LNHDA and CDR2 SQIVND (reference sequence). The CDR3 nucleotides read TGTGCCAGTCGACTAGCGGGGGCCTACGAGCAGTACTTC. Amino acid sequence: CASRLAGAYEQYF. Filled out from reference TRBV19 and TRBJ2-7, the complete variable domain reads DGGITQSPKYLFRKEGQNVTLSCEQNLNHDAMYWYRQDPGQGLRLIYYSQIVNDFQKGDIAEGYSVSREKKESFPLTVTSAQKNPTAFYLCASRLAGAYEQYFGPGTRLTVT.

V gene TRBV9 combines with J gene TRBJ2-7; 10 bases align to TRBD2. Germline assignment: CDR1 SGDLS and CDR2 YYNGEE. The CDR3 has 16 amino acids. Trimming took 0 bases from V and 2 from J; bases not matched to a gene: 5. CDR3 nucleotide sequence: TGTGCCAGCAGCGTAGGGGGCGGGACTAGCGCCTACGAGCAGTACTTC. Amino acids: CASSVGGGTSAYEQYF.

A remark on this clone: The sample contains more than one DNA sequence encoding this CDR3. This chain links TRBV5-1 with TRBJ2-1; 10 bases are shared with TRBD2. The junction had 0 bases not matched to a gene; V was cut back by 2 bases and J by 4 bases. Germline CDR1 and CDR2: SGHRS and YFSETQ. The CDR3 length is 14 residues. The CDR3 sequence is CASSLLAGYNEQFF. The DNA for the CDR3 is TGCGCCAGCAGCTTACTAGCGGGATACAATGAGCAGTTCTTC.

V gene TRBV7-9 combines with J gene TRBJ1-2; D is unclear. Looked up from germline, CDR1 is SEHNR and CDR2 is FQNEAQ (reference sequence). The ends were cut back, 7 bases at V and 0 bases at J, with 15 bases in the middle. The CDR3 extends over 15 amino acids. CDR3 bases: TGTGCCAGCACCTTTAAGGGCAGTTCTAACTATGGCTACACCTTC. This translates into CASTFKGSSNYGYTF. The entire variable domain, with the rest obtained from reference TRBV7-9 and TRBJ1-2, is as follows: DTGVSQNPRHKITKRGQNVTFRCDPISEHNRLYWYRQTLGQGPEFLTYFQNEAQLEKSRLLSDRFSAERPKGSFSTLEIQRTEQGDSAMYLCASTFKGSSNYGYTFGSGTRLTVV.

As to this clone: The same CDR3 can be traced to other DNA sequences in this sample. The chain couples TRBV28 to TRBJ2-1; TRBD2 matches 8 bases. The germline V gene has CDR1 MDHEN and CDR2 SYDVKM. V gave up 3 bases and J gave up 5 bases; unmatched junction bases: 6. The CDR3 extends over 15 amino acids. For the CDR3, the DNA is TGTGCCAGCAGTTTGGGTCTAGCGGGCAACAATGAGCAGTTCTTC. The encoded protein is CASSLGLAGNNEQFF.

The chain employs TRBV5-3 and TRBJ2-7; D possibly matches TRBD1 or TRBD2 (5 bases each). TRBV5-3 carries the ORF label, with uncertain function. V was pared by 1 base and J by 4 bases, with 21 bases between. The CDR3 extends over 17 amino acids. CDR3 nucleotide sequence: TGTGCCAGAAGCTTGTCATCCCGGGGCTCCGAGGGTTACGAGCAGTACTTC. Translated, it gives CARSLSSRGSEGYEQYF.

The CDR3 loop is CASSPGWVVGEQYF. The DNA for the CDR3 is TGTGCCAGCAGCCCCGGTTGGGTAGTTGGCGAGCAGTACTTC. The J gene is TRBJ2-7, the V gene TRBV28; D is uncertain. V was cut by 6 bases and J by 6 bases, with 18 bases left in between. The CDR3 contains 14 residues. CDR1 is MDHEN and CDR2 is SYDVKM in the germline V gene. Drawing the rest from reference TRBV28 and TRBJ2-7, the complete variable domain is DVKVTQSSRYLVKRTGEKVFLECVQDMDHENMFWYRQDPGLGLRLIYFSYDVKMKEKGDIPEGYSVSREKKERFSLILESASTNQTSMYLCASSPGWVVGEQYFGPGTRLTVT.

J is TRBJ2-2 and V is TRBV5-1, with TRBD1 matching over 9 bases. Germline-derived CDR1 and CDR2 are SGHRS and YFSETQ. The ends lost 6 bases at V and 0 bases at J; junction bases unmatched: 3. The CDR3 has 15 amino acids. The CDR3 DNA is TGCGCCAGCACGTGGACAGGGGCGAACACCGGGGAGCTGTTTTTT. This codes for CASTWTGANTGELFF. Together with reference TRBV5-1 and TRBJ2-2, the CDR3 gives the full variable domain: KAGVTQTPRYLIKTRGQQVTLSCSPISGHRSVSWYQQTPGQGLQFLFEYFSETQRNKGNFPGRFSGRQFSNSRSEMNVSTLELGDSALYLCASTWTGANTGELFFGEGSRLTVL.

With regard to this clone: This same CDR3 is encoded by further DNA sequences in the sample. The rearrangement links TRBV28 to TRBJ2-2; TRBD2 is a possible D gene (5 bases). The germline V gene encodes CDR1 MDHEN and CDR2 SYDVKM. Trimming left V 2 bases short and J 5 bases short, with 6 bases between. The CDR3 is 13 residues long. The CDR3 DNA sequence: TGTGCCAGCAGTTTAGGACTTACCGGGGAGCTGTTTTTT. Its translation: CASSLGLTGELFF.

Only a few counts were recorded for this clone. The genes are TRBV18 and TRBJ2-7; 7 bases align to TRBD1. CDR3 length: 14 residues. Germline V gene lookup returns CDR1 KGHSH and CDR2 LQKENI. Losses at the gene ends were 4 bases for V and 4 bases for J; bases not matched to a gene: 7. CDR3 loop: CASSRGQDGYEQYF. The CDR3 DNA follows: TGTGCCAGCTCACGAGGACAGGACGGGTACGAGCAGTACTTC.

The rearrangement joins TRBV28 to TRBJ2-3; no reliable D call. CDR1 and CDR2 from the germline V gene are MDHEN and SYDVKM. CDR3 size: 17 residues. The germline V and J ends were trimmed by 3 bases and 1 base, with 17 bases remaining between them. The CDR3 region is CASSFGRVARGTDTQYF. CDR3 nucleotides: TGTGCCAGCAGTTTTGGTAGGGTGGCAAGGGGCACAGATACGCAGTATTTT.

This chain links TRBV7-9 with TRBJ2-2, with 9 bases matching TRBD2. V trimming: 6 bases; J trimming: 5 bases; junction bases outside the gene matches: 4. This CDR3 contains 14 residues. Germline V CDR1 and CDR2: SEHNR, FQNEAQ (reference sequence). The CDR3 loop is CASRGLAATGELFF. CDR3 nucleotide sequence: TGTGCCAGCAGGGGACTAGCCGCGACCGGGGAGCTGTTTTTT.

The genes are TRBV28 and TRBJ2-7, with TRBD1 matching 7 bases. This CDR3 spans 13 amino acids. Germline CDR1 and CDR2: MDHEN and SYDVKM. The ends lost 7 bases at V and 3 bases at J; junction bases unmatched: 6. In nucleotides, the CDR3 is TGTGCCAGCACGACAGGGACGGGCTACGAGCAGTACTTC. Translated: CASTTGTGYEQYF.

V and J are TRBV27 and TRBJ1-3, with D perhaps TRBD1 (6 bases). The CDR3 spans 18 residues. The V end lost 6 bases, the J end lost 0 bases, and 21 bases lay between the germline ends. Germline V gives CDR1 MNHEY, CDR2 SMNVEV (reference sequence). Written as DNA, the CDR3 is TGTGCCAGCAGCCGCCGAGGGACACCTATCTCCTCTGGAAACACCATATATTTT. Protein sequence: CASSRRGTPISSGNTIYF.

The chain links TRBV28 to TRBJ1-5; 8 nucleotides align to TRBD1. The germline gives CDR1 MDHEN, CDR2 SYDVKM. There are 13 residues in the CDR3. J gave up 1 base and V 7 bases, and 0 bases lay outside the gene matches. CDR3 residues: CASNRGSNQPQHF. CDR3 DNA sequence: TGTGCCAGCAACAGGGGGAGCAATCAGCCCCAGCATTTT.

The chain couples TRBV28 to TRBJ2-5; TRBD1 agrees at 8 bases. Germline trimming cut 6 bases from V and 6 bases from J; bases unmatched to any gene: 12. From germline, CDR1 is MDHEN and CDR2 SYDVKM. The CDR3 totals 15 residues. The CDR3 spells CASRHRTGRVQTQYF. Here the CDR3 DNA reads TGTGCCAGCAGGCACCGGACAGGGCGCGTACAGACCCAGTACTTC.

CDR3 in amino acids: CASSLQGADTEAFF. The CDR3 bases are TGCGCCAGCAGCCTTCAGGGGGCGGACACTGAAGCTTTCTTT. The gene calls are TRBV4-1 and TRBJ1-1, with 8 bases fitting TRBD1. CDR1 MGHRA and CDR2 YSYEKL come from the germline V gene. The J segment lost 3 bases and the V segment lost 4 bases, leaving 4 bases of the junction unmatched. This CDR3 contains 14 residues.

The V call is TRBV7-3, the J call TRBJ2-7; D ambiguous. There are 12 residues in the CDR3. V lost 4 bases to trimming and J lost 4 bases, with 8 bases between them. Germline CDR1 is SGHTA and CDR2 is FQGTGA. The chain's CDR3 is CASSSNGYEQYF. The DNA for the CDR3 is TGTGCCAGCAGCTCCAACGGATACGAGCAGTACTTC.

This sequence joins TRBV18 and TRBJ2-5; maybe TRBD1 (7 bases). CDR1 and CDR2 from the germline V gene are KGHSH and LQKENI. Trimming cost V 0 bases and J 5 bases, with 13 bases left between them. The CDR3 runs 15 residues. The DNA for the CDR3 is TGTGCCAGCTCACCACCGAGTGCAGGGGGGGAGACCCAGTACTTC. Translated: CASSPPSAGGETQYF.

This chain joins TRBV28 and TRBJ2-5, with TRBD1 matching over 10 bases. The V gene's germline CDR1 is MDHEN and CDR2 SYDVKM. V was clipped by 5 bases and J by 4 bases; unmatched bases: 7. The CDR3 covers 15 residues. The CDR3 is CASSRPTGGLETQYF. CDR3 DNA sequence: TGTGCCAGCAGTAGACCGACAGGGGGCCTAGAGACCCAGTACTTC.

The chain uses TRBV2 and TRBJ2-7; possibly TRBD1 for D (6 bases). The CDR3 extends over 13 amino acids. From germline, CDR1 is SNHLY and CDR2 FYNNEI. V was clipped by 6 bases and J by 6 bases, with 15 bases between them. The DNA of the CDR3 is TGTGCCAGCAGGGATACAGGGTGGGGCGAGCAGTACTTC. Its translation: CASRDTGWGEQYF.

The rearrangement uses TRBV14 and TRBJ1-5; D is unclear. Trimming pared 5 bases from V and 9 bases from J, leaving 14 bases between. CDR3 size: 13 residues. From germline, CDR1 is SGHDN and CDR2 FVKESK. This CDR3 is CASSNRAAGPQHF. The DNA of the CDR3 is TGTGCCAGCAGCAACCGGGCCGCAGGGCCCCAGCATTTT.